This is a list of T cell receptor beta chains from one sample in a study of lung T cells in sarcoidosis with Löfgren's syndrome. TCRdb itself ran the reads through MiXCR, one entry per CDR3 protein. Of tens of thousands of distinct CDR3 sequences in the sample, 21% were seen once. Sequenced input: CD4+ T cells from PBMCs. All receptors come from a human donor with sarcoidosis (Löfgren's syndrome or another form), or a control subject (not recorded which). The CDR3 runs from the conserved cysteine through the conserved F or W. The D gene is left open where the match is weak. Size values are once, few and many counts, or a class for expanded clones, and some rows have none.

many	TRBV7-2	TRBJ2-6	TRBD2	TGTGCCAGCAGCTTCCTAGCGGGGGCCTCTGGGGCCAACGTCCTGACTTTC	CASSFLAGASGANVLTF
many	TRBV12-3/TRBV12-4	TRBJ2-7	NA	TGTGCCAGCAGTTCTACCTACGAGCAGTACTTC	CASSSTYEQYF
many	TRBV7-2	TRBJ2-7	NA	TGTGCCAGCAGCTTAGACGGGGGCCTCTACGAGCAGTACTTC	CASSLDGGLYEQYF
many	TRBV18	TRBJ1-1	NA	TGTGCCAGCTCACCAGGGGGTAGGAACACTGAAGCTTTCTTT	CASSPGGRNTEAFF
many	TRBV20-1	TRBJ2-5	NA	TGCAGTGCGAGGCGTTTAAATCTTCAGGGTTGGGGGAAAGAGACCCAGTACTTC	CSARRLNLQGWGKETQYF
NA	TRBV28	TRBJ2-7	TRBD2	TGTGCCAGCAGTACCCCCCAAGCGGGAGACTCCTACGAGCAGTACTTC	CASSTPQAGDSYEQYF
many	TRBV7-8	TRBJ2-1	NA	TGTGCCAGCAGCTCGGGCCAATACAATGAGCAGTTCTTC	CASSSGQYNEQFF
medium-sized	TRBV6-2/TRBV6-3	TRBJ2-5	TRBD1	TGTGCCAGCAGGCGACAGGGCTCTTACCCCCAAGAGACCCAGTACTTC	CASRRQGSYPQETQYF
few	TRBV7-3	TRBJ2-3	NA	TGTGCCAGCAGCACGCGCACAGGGGAGGCCCGGGGAGATACGCAGTATTTT	CASSTRTGEARGDTQYF
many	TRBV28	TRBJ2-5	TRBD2	TGTGCCAGCACCGTTAGTCTAGCGGGAGGGTTGGCCCAGTACTTC	CASTVSLAGGLAQYF
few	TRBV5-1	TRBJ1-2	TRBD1	TGCGCCAGCAGTTCCGGGACAGGTCGATTTTTCCCCACCTTC	CASSSGTGRFFPTF
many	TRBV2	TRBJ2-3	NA	TGTGCCAGCAGTGTGGGTAGCGGCTTCACAGATACGCAGTATTTT	CASSVGSGFTDTQYF